Following are 3 T cell receptor beta chains from one sample sequenced in a study of cytomegalovirus exposure and HLA in healthy donors. It was with 60 Vbeta and 13 Jbeta primers that the PCR ran. The protocol was immunoSEQ multiplex PCR, while the TCRdb copy is restricted to in-frame clones and leaves out a portion. The sample includes roughly 200,000 clones, more than 75% of them seen just once. The specimen sequenced was PBMCs. These receptors all come from a man in his forties in good health and CMV-seropositive.

The chain recombines TRBV28 with TRBJ1-1, with a possible D match to TRBD1 (6 bases). The germline V and J ends were trimmed by 2 bases and 8 bases, with 9 bases remaining between them. CDR1 is MDHEN and CDR2 is SYDVKM in the germline V gene. The CDR3 has 12 residues. In DNA, the CDR3 is TGTGCCAGCAGTTTAAATCAGGGGGAAGCTTTCTTT. Protein sequence: CASSLNQGEAFF.

The V call is TRBV30, the J call TRBJ1-2; no definite D call. Germline V gene sequence: CDR1 GTSNPN, CDR2 SVGIG (reference sequence). V gave up 0 bases and J gave up 2 bases, with 7 bases separating them. The CDR3 sequence is 13 residues long. The CDR3 here is CAWSVGRNYGYTF. The CDR3, as DNA: TGTGCCTGGAGTGTAGGCAGGAACTATGGCTACACCTTC.

This CDR3 reads CASSQALYGYTF. CDR3 nucleotides: TGTGCCAGCAGTCAGGCCCTCTATGGCTACACCTTC. This chain joins TRBV28 and TRBJ1-2; D is unclear. The germline gives CDR1 MDHEN, CDR2 SYDVKM. CDR3 size: 12 residues. Trimming pared 5 bases from V and 4 bases from J, leaving 8 bases between.